This T cell receptor (beta chain) was sequenced in a study of T cell responses to AZD1222 COVID-19 vaccine. General study points: Close to half of spike-specific TCRs reportedly recognize unmutated variant regions. Donors in the cohort were predominantly white British and more often female, and clonal diversity was possibly underestimated.

Germline V gene data show CDR1 as SGDLS and CDR2 as YYNGEE. The CDR3 runs 16 residues. Trimming removed 0 bases at V and 5 bases at J, with 14 bases between. Clones were read by immunoSEQ multiplex PCR, and TCRdb kept only the in-frame ones, dropping some. The table shows approximately 150,000 clones, with around 90% occurring only once. Remarks on this clone: Its specificity is unknown.

The rearrangement uses TRBV9 and TRBJ2-2; possible D gene TRBD2, 5 bases. The clonotype was recovered from an adult who received the AZD1222 COVID-19 vaccine. Here the sequenced sample was peripheral blood, taken 28 days after the second AZD1222 dose. CDR3 nucleotide sequence: TGTGCCAGCAGCGTAGCGGAGCGCGGCGGGACCGGGGAGCTGTTTTTT. It translates to CASSVAERGGTGELFF.